The source of this T cell receptor (beta chain) is a study of blood T cell repertoires in COVID-19. Original data processing: Estimates of nucleated cell counts were drawn from the amplification of reference gene primers. Profiling relied on immunoSEQ multiplex PCR, and the TCRdb table lists in-frame clones only, not all of them. The V and J calls and the clone size are those of that table, but D and trimming were determined from the DNA. The data hold some 150,000 clones, with 80% to 85% observed a single time. Material: peripheral blood. The receptor's source is a woman aged 55-70 years with active or convalescent COVID-19.

CDR3 in amino acids: CASSSGASLNYGYTF. Written as DNA, the CDR3 is TGTGCCAGCAGCTCAGGGGCCTCCCTTAACTATGGCTACACCTTC. The V call is TRBV7-9, the J call TRBJ1-2; TRBD1 is a possible D gene (6 bases). Germline V gene sequence: CDR1 SEHNR, CDR2 FQNEAQ (reference sequence). Trimming shortened V by 4 bases and J by 1 base, and 13 bases separated the two germline ends. This CDR3 is built from 15 residues. Full variable domain (remainder filled in from reference TRBV7-9 and TRBJ1-2): DTGVSQNPRHKITKRGQNVTFRCDPISEHNRLYWYRQTLGQGPEFLTYFQNEAQLEKSRLLSDRFSAERPKGSFSTLEIQRTEQGDSAMYLCASSSGASLNYGYTFGSGTRLTVV.